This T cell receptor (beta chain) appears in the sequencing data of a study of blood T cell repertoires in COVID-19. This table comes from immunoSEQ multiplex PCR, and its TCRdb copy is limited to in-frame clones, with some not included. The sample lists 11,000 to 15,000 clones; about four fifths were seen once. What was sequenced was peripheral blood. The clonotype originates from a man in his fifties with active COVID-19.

CDR3 DNA sequence: TGTGCCAGCAGTGACGCCGGGAAGGACGAGCAGTACTTC. Amino acids: CASSDAGKDEQYF. V and J are TRBV28 and TRBJ2-7, with D maybe TRBD2 (5 bases). Germline V gene lookup returns CDR1 MDHEN and CDR2 SYDVKM. V was cut by 5 bases and J by 5 bases, with 13 bases left in between. The CDR3 is 13 residues long.